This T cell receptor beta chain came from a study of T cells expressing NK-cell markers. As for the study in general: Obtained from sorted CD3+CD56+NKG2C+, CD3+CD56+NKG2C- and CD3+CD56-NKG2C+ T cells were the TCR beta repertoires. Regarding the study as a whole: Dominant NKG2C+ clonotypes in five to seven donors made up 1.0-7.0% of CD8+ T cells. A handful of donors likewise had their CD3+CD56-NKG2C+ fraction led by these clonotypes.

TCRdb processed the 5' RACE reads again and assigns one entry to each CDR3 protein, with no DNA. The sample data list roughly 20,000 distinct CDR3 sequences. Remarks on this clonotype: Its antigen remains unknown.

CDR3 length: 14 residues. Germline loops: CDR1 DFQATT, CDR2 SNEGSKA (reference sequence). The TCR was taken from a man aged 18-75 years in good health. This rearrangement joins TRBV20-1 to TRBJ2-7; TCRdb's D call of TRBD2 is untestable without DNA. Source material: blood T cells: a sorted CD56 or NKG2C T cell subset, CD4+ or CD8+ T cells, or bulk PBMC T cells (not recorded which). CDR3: CSASPLAGSYEQYF.